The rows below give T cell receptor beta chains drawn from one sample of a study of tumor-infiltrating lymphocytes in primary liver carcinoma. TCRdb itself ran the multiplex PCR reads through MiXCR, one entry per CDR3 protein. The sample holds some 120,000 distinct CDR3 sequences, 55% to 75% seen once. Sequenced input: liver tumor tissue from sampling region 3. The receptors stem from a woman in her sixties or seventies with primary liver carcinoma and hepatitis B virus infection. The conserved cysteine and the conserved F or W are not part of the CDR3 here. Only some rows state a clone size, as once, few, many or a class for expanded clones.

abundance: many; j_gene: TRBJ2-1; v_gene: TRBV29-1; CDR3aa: SVESGDSYNEQF
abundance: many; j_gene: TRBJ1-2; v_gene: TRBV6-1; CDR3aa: ASGWPYGYT
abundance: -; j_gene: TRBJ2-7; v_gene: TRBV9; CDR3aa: ASSVSPGTYEQY
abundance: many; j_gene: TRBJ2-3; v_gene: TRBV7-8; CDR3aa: ASSFGLAGVTDTQY
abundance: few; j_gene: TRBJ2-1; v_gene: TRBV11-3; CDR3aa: ANRSGVKEQF
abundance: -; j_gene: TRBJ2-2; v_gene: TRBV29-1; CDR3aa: SVVGRGVTGELL
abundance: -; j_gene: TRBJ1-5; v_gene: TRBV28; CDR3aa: ASRFLRSQPQH
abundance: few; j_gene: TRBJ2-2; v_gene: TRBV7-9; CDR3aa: ATEEKTTGELF
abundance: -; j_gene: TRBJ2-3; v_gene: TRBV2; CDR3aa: ASSERGDSRDTQY
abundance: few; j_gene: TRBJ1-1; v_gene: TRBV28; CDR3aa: ASSTQGPTEAF
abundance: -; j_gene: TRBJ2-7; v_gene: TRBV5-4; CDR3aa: ASSRPGGTYEHY
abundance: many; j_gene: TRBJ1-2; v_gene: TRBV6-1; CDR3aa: ASSEVLSNANYGYT
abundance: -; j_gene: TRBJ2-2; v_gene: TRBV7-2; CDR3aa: ASSLGLAGGRSGLF
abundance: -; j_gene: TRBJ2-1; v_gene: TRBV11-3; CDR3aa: ASSSPGAWTMGNEQF
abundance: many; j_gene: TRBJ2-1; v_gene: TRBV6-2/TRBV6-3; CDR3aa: ASRGSQFGQF
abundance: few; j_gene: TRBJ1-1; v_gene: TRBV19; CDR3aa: ASRYASGGVTEAF
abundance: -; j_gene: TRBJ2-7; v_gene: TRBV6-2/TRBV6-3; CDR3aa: ASTYIWGLGSYEQY
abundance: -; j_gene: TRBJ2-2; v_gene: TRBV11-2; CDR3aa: ASSSLQSGIGELF
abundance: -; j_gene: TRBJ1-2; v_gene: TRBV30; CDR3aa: AWSQGYGYT